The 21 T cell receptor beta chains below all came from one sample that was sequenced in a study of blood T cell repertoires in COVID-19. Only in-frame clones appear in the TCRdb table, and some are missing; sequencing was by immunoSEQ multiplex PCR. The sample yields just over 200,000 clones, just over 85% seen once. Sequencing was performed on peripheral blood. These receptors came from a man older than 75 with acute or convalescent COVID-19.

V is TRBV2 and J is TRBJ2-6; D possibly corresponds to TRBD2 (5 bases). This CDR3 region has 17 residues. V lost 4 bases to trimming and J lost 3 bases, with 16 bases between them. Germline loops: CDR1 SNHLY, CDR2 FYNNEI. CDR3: CASSADGVLGGANVLTF. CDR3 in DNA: TGTGCCAGCAGTGCGGACGGGGTCTTAGGTGGGGCCAACGTCCTGACTTTC.

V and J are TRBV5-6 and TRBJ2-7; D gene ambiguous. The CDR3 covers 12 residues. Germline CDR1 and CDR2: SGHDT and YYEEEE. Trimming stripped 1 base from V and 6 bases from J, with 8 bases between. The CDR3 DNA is TGTGCCAGCAGCTTGTTTCAGTTCGAGCAGTACGTC. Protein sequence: CASSLFQFEQYV.

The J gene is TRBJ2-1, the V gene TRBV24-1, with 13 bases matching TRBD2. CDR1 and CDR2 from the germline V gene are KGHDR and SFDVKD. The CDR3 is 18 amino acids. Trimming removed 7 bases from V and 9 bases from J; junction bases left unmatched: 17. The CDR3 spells CATSNPAQGTSGKGEQFF. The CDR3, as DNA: TGTGCCACCAGCAACCCCGCCCAAGGGACTAGCGGGAAGGGTGAGCAGTTCTTC.

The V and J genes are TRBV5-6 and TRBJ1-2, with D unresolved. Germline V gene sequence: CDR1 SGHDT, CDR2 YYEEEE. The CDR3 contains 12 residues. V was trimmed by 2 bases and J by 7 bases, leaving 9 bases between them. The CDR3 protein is CASSFSRVGYTF. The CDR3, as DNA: TGTGCCAGCAGCTTTAGTCGGGTTGGCTACACCTTC.

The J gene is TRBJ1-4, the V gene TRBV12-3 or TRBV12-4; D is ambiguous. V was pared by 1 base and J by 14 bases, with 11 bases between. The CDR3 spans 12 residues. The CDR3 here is CASSLGARRLFF. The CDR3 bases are TGTGCCAGCAGTTTAGGGGCCAGACGGCTGTTTTTT.

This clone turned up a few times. The CDR3 reads CASSLFGAVAGELFF. The CDR3 bases are TGTGCCAGCAGTTTGTTTGGAGCAGTGGCCGGGGAGCTGTTTTTT. The chain combines TRBV6-5 with TRBJ2-2; D is undetermined. Germline V gene sequence: CDR1 MNHEY, CDR2 SVGAGI. Trimming stripped 4 bases from V and 6 bases from J, with 15 bases between. This CDR3 contains 15 residues.

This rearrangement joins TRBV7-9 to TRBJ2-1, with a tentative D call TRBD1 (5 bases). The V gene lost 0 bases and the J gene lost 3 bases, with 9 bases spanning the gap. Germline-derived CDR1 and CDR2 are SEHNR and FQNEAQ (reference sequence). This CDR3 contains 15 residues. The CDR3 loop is CASSLAGVRYNEQFF. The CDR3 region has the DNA TGTGCCAGCAGCTTAGCAGGGGTCCGCTACAATGAGCAGTTCTTC.

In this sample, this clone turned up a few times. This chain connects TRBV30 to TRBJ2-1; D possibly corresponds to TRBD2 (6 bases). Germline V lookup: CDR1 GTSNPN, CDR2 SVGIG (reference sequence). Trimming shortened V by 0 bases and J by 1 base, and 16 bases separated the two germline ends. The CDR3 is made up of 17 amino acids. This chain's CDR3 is CAWSVQRAIFSYNEQFF. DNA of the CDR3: TGTGCCTGGAGTGTACAGCGGGCCATTTTTTCCTACAATGAGCAGTTCTTC.

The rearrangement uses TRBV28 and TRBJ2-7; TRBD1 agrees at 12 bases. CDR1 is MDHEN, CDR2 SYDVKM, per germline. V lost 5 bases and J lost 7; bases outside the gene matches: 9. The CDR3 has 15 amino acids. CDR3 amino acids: CASSRGGTGGGEQYF. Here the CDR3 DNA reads TGTGCCAGCAGTCGTGGGGGGACAGGGGGCGGTGAGCAGTACTTC.

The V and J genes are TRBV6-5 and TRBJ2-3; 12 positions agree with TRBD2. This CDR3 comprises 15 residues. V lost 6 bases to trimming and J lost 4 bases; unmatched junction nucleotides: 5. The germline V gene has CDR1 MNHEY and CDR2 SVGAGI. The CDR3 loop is CASRRLAGVADTQYF. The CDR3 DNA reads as TGTGCCAGCAGAAGACTAGCGGGAGTGGCAGATACGCAGTATTTT.

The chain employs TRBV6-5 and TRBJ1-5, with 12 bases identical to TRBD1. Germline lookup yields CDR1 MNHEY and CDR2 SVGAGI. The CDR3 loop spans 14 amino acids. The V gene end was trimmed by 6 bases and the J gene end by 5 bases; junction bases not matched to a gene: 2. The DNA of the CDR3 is TGTGCCAGCAGACGGGACAGGGGGCATCAGCCCCAGCATTTT. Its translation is CASRRDRGHQPQHF.

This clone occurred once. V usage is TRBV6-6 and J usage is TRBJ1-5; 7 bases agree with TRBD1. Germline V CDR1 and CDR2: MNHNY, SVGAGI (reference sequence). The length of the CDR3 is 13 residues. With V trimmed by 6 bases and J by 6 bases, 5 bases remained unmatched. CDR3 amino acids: CASRNDRVQPQHF. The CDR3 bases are TGTGCCAGCAGAAATGACAGGGTTCAGCCCCAGCATTTT.

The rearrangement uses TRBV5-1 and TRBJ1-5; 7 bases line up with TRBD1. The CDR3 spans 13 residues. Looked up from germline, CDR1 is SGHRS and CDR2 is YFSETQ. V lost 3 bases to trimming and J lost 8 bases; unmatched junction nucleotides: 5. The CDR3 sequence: CASSWNRGEPQHF. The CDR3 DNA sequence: TGCGCCAGCAGCTGGAACAGGGGTGAGCCCCAGCATTTT.

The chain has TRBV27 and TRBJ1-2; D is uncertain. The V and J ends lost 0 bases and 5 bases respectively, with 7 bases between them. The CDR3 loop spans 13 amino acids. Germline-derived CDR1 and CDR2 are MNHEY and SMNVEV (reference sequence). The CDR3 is CASSLSVSYGYTF. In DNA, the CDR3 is TGTGCCAGCAGTTTATCGGTCAGTTATGGCTACACCTTC.

This CDR3 is CASSVQGAGANVLTF. CDR3 coding DNA: TGTGCCAGCAGCGTACAAGGGGCTGGGGCCAACGTCCTGACTTTC. The chain is built from TRBV9 and TRBJ2-6; D perhaps matches TRBD1 (5 bases). The CDR3 is made up of 15 amino acids. CDR1 and CDR2 from the germline V gene are SGDLS and YYNGEE. Deletions cut 1 base from V and 2 bases from J, with 7 bases between.

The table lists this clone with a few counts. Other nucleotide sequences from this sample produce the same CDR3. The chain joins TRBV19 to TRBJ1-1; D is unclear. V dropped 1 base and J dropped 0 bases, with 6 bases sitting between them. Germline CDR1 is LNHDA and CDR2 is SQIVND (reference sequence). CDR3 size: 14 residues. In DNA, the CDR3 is TGTGCCAGTAGTATAGCAGGCATGAACACTGAAGCTTTCTTT. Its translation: CASSIAGMNTEAFF.

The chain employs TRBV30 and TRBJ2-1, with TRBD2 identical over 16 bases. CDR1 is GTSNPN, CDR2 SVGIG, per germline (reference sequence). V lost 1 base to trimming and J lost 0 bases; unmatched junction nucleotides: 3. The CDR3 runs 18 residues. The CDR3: CAWSGGLAGGSSYNEQFF. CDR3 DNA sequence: TGTGCCTGGAGTGGGGGACTAGCGGGAGGGAGCTCCTACAATGAGCAGTTCTTC.

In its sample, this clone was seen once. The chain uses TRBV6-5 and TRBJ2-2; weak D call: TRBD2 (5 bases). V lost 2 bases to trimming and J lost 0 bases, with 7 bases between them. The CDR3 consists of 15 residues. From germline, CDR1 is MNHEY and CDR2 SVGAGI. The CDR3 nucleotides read TGTGCCAGCAGTTACCGCGGGTCGAACACCGGGGAGCTGTTTTTT. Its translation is CASSYRGSNTGELFF.

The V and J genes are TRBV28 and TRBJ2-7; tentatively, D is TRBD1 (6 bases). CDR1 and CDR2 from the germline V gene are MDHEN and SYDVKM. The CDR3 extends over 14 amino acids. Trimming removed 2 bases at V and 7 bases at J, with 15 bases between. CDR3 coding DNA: TGTGCCAGCAGTTTACGTGGCAGGGGTTGGGAGCAGTACTTC. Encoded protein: CASSLRGRGWEQYF.

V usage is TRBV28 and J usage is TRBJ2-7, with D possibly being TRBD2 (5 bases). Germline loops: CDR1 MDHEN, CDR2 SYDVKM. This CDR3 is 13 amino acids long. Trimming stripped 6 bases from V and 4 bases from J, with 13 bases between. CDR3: CASSPRPGYEQYF. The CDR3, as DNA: TGTGCCAGCAGCCCCCGCCCGGGGTACGAGCAGTACTTC.

CDR3 sequence reads: CASSLIGQAHTEAFF. The CDR3 DNA sequence: TGTGCCAGCAGCTTAATTGGACAGGCCCACACTGAAGCTTTCTTT. The chain employs TRBV11-2 and TRBJ1-1, with 7 bases lining up with TRBD1. Germline trimming cut 2 bases from V and 3 bases from J; bases unmatched to any gene: 6. This CDR3 region has 15 residues. CDR1 and CDR2 from the germline V gene are SGHAT and FQNNGV.